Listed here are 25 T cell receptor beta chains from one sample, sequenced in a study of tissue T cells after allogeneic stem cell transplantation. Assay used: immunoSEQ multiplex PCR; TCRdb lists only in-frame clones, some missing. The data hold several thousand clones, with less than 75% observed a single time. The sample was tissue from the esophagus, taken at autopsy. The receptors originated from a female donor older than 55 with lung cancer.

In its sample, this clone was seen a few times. This CDR3 is CASSLTEGGGLGYTF. The CDR3 coding sequence is TGTGCCAGCAGTTTGACAGAGGGAGGGGGGTTAGGCTACACCTTC. The chain carries TRBV28 and TRBJ1-2; a possible D gene is TRBD1 (6 bases). Germline lookup yields CDR1 MDHEN and CDR2 SYDVKM. Trimming stripped 3 bases from V and 8 bases from J, with 19 bases between. The CDR3 runs 15 residues.

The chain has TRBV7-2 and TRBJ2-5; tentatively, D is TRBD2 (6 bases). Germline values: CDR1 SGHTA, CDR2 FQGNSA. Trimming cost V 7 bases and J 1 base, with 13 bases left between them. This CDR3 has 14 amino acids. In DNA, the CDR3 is TGTGCCAGCACCCCGGGGGATGCCCAAGAGACCCAGTACTTC. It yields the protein CASTPGDAQETQYF.

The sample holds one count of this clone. CDR3 bases: TGTGCCAGTAGTATAGATTCGACATATAGCAATCAGCCCCAGCATTTT. It specifies CASSIDSTYSNQPQHF. The chain joins TRBV19 to TRBJ1-5; no clear D gene. CDR3 length equals 16 residues. Trimming stripped 0 bases from V and 0 bases from J, with 9 bases between. Germline V gives CDR1 LNHDA, CDR2 SQIVND (reference sequence).

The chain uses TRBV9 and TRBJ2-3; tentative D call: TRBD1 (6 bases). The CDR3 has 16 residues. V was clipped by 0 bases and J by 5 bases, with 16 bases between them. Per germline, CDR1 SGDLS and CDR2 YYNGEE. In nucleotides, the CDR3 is TGTGCCAGCAGCGTAGGTCTGGGGGCCGGTCTAGATACGCAGTATTTT. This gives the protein CASSVGLGAGLDTQYF. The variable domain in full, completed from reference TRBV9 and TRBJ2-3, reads DSGVTQTPKHLITATGQRVTLRCSPRSGDLSVYWYQQSLDQGLQFLIQYYNGEERAKGNILERFSAQQFPDLHSELNLSSLELGDSALYFCASSVGLGAGLDTQYFGPGTRLTVL.

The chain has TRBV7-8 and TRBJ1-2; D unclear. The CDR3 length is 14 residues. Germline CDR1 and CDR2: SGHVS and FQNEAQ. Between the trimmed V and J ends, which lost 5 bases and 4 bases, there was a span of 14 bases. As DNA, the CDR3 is TGTGCCAGCAGCCCAGCGGGATACCGCTATGGCTACACCTTC. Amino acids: CASSPAGYRYGYTF.

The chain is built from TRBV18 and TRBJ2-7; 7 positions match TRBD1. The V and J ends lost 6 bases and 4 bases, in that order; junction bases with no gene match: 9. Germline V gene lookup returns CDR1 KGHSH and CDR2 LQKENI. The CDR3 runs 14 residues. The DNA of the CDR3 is TGTGCCAGCTCGTCCCGGGACAGAGTGTACGAGCAGTACTTC. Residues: CASSSRDRVYEQYF.

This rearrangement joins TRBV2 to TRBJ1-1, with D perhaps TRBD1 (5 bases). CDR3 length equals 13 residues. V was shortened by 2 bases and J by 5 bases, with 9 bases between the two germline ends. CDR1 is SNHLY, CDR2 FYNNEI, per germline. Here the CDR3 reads CASSENWGTEAFF. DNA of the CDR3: TGTGCCAGCAGTGAAAACTGGGGGACTGAAGCTTTCTTT.

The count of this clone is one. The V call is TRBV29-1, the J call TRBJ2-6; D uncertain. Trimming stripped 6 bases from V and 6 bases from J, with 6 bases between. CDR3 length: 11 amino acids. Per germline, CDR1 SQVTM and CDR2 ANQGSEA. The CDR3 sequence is CSVFLANVLTF. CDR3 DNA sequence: TGCAGCGTCTTCTTGGCCAACGTCCTGACTTTC.

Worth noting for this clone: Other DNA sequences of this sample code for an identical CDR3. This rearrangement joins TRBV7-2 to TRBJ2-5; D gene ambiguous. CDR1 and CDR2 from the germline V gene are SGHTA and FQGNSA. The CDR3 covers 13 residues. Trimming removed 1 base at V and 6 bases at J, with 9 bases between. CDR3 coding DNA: TGTGCCAGCAGCTTAGTCGCGGAGAAGACCCAGTACTTC. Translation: CASSLVAEKTQYF.

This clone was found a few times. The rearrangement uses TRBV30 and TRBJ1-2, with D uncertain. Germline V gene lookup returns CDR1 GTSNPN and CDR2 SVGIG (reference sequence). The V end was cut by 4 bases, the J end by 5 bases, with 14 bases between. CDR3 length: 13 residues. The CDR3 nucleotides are TGTGCCTGGAATCCCACCTGGTTGTATGGCTACACCTTC. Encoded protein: CAWNPTWLYGYTF.

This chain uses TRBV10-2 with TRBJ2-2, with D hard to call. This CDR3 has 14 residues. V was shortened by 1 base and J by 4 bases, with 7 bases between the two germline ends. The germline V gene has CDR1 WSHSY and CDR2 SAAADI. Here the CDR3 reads CASSEFERTGELFF. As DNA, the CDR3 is TGCGCCAGCAGTGAGTTTGAACGCACCGGGGAGCTGTTTTTT.

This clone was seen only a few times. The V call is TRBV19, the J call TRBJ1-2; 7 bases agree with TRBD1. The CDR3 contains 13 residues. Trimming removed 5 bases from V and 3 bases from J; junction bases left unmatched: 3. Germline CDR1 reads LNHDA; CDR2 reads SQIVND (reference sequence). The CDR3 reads CASSPTGYYGYTF. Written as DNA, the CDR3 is TGTGCCAGTAGTCCGACAGGGTACTATGGCTACACCTTC.

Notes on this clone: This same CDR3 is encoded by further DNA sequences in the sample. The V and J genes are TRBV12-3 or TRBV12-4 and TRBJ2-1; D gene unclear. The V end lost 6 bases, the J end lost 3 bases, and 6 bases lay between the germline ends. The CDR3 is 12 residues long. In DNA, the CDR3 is TGTGCCAGCAGGCTAGTCTACAATGAGCAGTTCTTC. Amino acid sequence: CASRLVYNEQFF.

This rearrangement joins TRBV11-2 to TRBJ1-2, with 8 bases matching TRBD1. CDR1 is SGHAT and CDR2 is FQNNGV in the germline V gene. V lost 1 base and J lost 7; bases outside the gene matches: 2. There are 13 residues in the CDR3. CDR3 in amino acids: CASSLVGQGGYTF. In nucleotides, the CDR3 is TGTGCCAGCAGCTTAGTCGGACAGGGTGGCTACACCTTC. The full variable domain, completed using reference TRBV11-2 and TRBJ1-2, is EAGVAQSPRYKIIEKRQSVAFWCNPISGHATLYWYQQILGQGPKLLIQFQNNGVVDDSQLPKDRFSAERLKGVDSTLKIQPAKLEDSAVYLCASSLVGQGGYTFGSGTRLTVV.

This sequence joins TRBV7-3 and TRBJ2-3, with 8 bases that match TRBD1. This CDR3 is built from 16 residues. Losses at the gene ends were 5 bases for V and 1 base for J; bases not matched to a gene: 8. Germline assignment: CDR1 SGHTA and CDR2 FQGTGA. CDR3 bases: TGTGCCAGCAGCGTCGGGACAGGATACGGCACAGATACGCAGTATTTT. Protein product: CASSVGTGYGTDTQYF.

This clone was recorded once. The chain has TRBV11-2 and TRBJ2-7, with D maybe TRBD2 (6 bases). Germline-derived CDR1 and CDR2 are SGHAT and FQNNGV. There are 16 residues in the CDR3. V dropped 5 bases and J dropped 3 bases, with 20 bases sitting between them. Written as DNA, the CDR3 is TGTGCCAGCAGCCACCCCCGACGCGGGGCTGACTACGAGCAGTACTTC. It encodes CASSHPRRGADYEQYF.

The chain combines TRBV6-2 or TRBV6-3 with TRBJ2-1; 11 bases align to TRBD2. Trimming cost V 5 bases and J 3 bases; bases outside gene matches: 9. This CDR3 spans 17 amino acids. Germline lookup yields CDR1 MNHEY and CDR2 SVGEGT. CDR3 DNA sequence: TGTGCCAGCAGTGCGGGTTTAGCGGGGGGGGACTACAATGAGCAGTTCTTC. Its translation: CASSAGLAGGDYNEQFF.

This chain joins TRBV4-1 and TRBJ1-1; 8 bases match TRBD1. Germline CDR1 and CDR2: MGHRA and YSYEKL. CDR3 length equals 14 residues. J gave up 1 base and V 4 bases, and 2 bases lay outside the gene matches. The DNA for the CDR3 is TGCGCCAGCAGCCTAGGACAGGGGAACACTGAAGCTTTCTTT. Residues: CASSLGQGNTEAFF.

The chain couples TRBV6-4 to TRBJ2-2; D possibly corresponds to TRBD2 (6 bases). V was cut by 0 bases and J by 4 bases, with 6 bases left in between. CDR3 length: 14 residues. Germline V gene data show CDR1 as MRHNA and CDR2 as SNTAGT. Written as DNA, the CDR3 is TGTGCCAGCAGTGACTCGGGGGGCACCGGGGAGCTGTTTTTT. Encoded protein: CASSDSGGTGELFF.

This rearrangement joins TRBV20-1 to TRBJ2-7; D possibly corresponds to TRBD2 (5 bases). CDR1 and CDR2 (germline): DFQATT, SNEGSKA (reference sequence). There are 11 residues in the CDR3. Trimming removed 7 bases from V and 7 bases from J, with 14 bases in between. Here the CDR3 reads CSGYNRGEQYF. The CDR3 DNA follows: TGCAGTGGATACAATAGAGGGGAGCAGTACTTC.

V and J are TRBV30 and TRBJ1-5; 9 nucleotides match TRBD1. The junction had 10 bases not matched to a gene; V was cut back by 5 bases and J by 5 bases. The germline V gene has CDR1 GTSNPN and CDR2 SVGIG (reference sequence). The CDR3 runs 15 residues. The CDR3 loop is CAWSGGQGPHQPQHF. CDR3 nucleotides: TGTGCCTGGTCGGGGGGACAGGGACCTCATCAGCCCCAGCATTTT. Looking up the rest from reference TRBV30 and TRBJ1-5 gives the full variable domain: SQTIHQWPATLVQPVGSPLSLECTVEGTSNPNLYWYRQAAGRGLQLLFYSVGIGQISSEVPQNLSASRPQDRQFILSSKKLLLSDSGFYLCAWSGGQGPHQPQHFGDGTRLSIL.

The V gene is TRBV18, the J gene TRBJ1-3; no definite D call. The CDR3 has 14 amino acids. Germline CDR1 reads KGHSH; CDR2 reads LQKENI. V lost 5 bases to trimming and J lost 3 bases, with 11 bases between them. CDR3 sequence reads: CASSYASVGNTIYF. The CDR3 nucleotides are TGTGCCAGCTCATACGCTTCAGTTGGAAACACCATATATTTT. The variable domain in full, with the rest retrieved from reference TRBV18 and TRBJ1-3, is NAGVMQNPRHLVRRRGQEARLRCSPMKGHSHVYWYRQLPEEGLKFMVYLQKENIIDESGMPKERFSAEFPKEGPSILRIQQVVRGDSAAYFCASSYASVGNTIYFGEGSWLTVV.

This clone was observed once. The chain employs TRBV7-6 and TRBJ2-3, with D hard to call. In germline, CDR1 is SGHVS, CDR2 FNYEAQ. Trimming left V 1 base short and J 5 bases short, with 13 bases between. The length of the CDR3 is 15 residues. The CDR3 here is CASSLVGMRIDTQYF. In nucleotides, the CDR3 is TGTGCCAGCAGCTTAGTGGGGATGCGGATAGATACGCAGTATTTT. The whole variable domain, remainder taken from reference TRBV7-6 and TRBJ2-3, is GAGVSQSPRYKVTKRGQDVALRCDPISGHVSLYWYRQALGQGPEFLTYFNYEAQQDKSGLPNDRFSAERPEGSISTLTIQRTEQRDSAMYRCASSLVGMRIDTQYFGPGTRLTVL.

CDR3 region: CASSVWDSPSEQYF. Here the CDR3 DNA reads TGTGCCAGCAGCGTATGGGACAGCCCAAGCGAGCAGTACTTC. The chain uses TRBV9 and TRBJ2-7; TRBD1 agrees at 7 bases. CDR1 and CDR2 (germline): SGDLS, YYNGEE. The ends lost 1 base at V and 6 bases at J; junction bases unmatched: 7. The CDR3 loop spans 14 amino acids.

The chain's CDR3 is CASGGGLAGETQYF. CDR3 DNA sequence: TGTGCTAGTGGGGGAGGACTAGCGGGGGAGACCCAGTACTTC. This chain uses TRBV12-5 with TRBJ2-5, with 12 bases aligning to TRBD2. The V segment lost 6 bases and the J segment 5 bases; nucleotides outside the gene matches: 4. The length of the CDR3 is 14 residues. CDR1 is LGHNT and CDR2 is FRNRAP in the germline V gene.